This TCR beta chain emerged from a study of blood T cells in healthy people across ages. Study-wide results and limits: Diversity was higher, and naive CD4+ cells more numerous, in long-lived donors than in aged donors.

In regard to this clonotype: No antigen is known for it.

CDR1 and CDR2 from the germline V gene are SGHTA and FQGNSA. V dropped 2 bases and J dropped 18 bases, with 23 bases sitting between them. The CDR3 consists of 15 residues. A sample-barcoded 5' primer and a J-beta primer mix were used in a second PCR of roughly 7 to 12 cycles. TCRdb ran MiXCR on the 5' RACE reads and lists one entry per CDR3 protein. The sample includes about 830,000 distinct CDR3 sequences, approximately 65% seen only once; the top ten take roughly 25%. The clonotype comes from a man aged 30 to 45 in good health. The specimen was blood. V and J are TRBV7-2 and TRBJ1-6; weak D call: TRBD1 (6 bases). This chain's CDR3 is CASSLSLGGAAIYHF. The CDR3 coding sequence is TGTGCCAGCAGCTTAAGTCTGGGGGGCGCCGCAATATACCACTTT.